Listed below are T cell receptor beta chains from one sample, sequenced in a study of beta chain features in type 1 diabetes. Sequenced by immunoSEQ multiplex PCR; TCRdb stores in-frame clones only, minus some. The sample has a few hundred thousand clones; roughly 13% are singletons. Sample: naive CD4+ T cells from blood. These receptors originate from a man younger than 45 with type 1 diabetes. Each CDR3 is given with its conserved first and last residue. The order of the fields is D gene, clone size, V gene, J gene, CDR3 protein, CDR3 DNA. A D gene is named only where the DNA matches it firmly. Where a row states a size, it is once, few, many or the class of an expanded clone; other rows omit it.

D: TRBD2
size: few
V: TRBV28
J: TRBJ2-1
CDR3: CASSLFGGRTNEQFF
DNA: TGTGCCAGCAGTTTATTCGGCGGGAGGACGAATGAGCAGTTCTTC

D: TRBD1
size: .
V: TRBV18
J: TRBJ1-5
CDR3: CASSLQGAPQHF
DNA: TGTGCCAGCTCCCTACAGGGGGCTCCCCAGCATTTT

D: .
size: .
V: TRBV5-6
J: TRBJ2-1
CDR3: CASSLARAGEQFF
DNA: TGTGCCAGCAGCTTGGCCAGGGCCGGGGAGCAGTTCTTC

D: TRBD1
size: .
V: TRBV29-1
J: TRBJ1-4
CDR3: CSVNTGGREKLFF
DNA: TGCAGCGTTAATACAGGGGGCAGGGAAAAACTGTTTTTT

D: .
size: .
V: TRBV18
J: TRBJ1-1
CDR3: CASSRSGPGTEAFF
DNA: TGTGCCAGCTCCCGTAGCGGGCCGGGCACTGAAGCTTTCTTT

D: .
size: .
V: TRBV28
J: TRBJ2-5
CDR3: CASSFGTSLGTQYF
DNA: TGTGCCAGCAGTTTCGGGACAAGCCTTGGGACCCAGTACTTC

D: .
size: .
V: TRBV12-2
J: TRBJ1-2
CDR3: CASRLGGAGYTF
DNA: TGTGCAAGTCGCTTAGGTGGGGCTGGCTACACCTTC

D: .
size: .
V: TRBV4-3
J: TRBJ2-3
CDR3: CASSLRRGSTDTQYF
DNA: TGCGCCAGCAGCCTAAGAAGGGGAAGCACAGATACGCAGTATTTT

D: TRBD2
size: .
V: TRBV28
J: TRBJ2-5
CDR3: CASSSGGRSETQYF
DNA: TGTGCCAGCAGTTCGGGGGGGCGTTCAGAGACCCAGTACTTC

D: .
size: .
V: TRBV7-3
J: TRBJ2-7
CDR3: CASSLNQGPYEQYF
DNA: TGTGCCAGCAGCCTAAACCAGGGCCCCTACGAGCAGTACTTC

D: TRBD2
size: few
V: TRBV6-5
J: TRBJ2-7
CDR3: CASSRTSGTYEQYF
DNA: TGTGCCAGCAGTCGCACTAGCGGTACCTACGAGCAGTACTTC

D: TRBD2
size: few
V: TRBV7-3
J: TRBJ2-1
CDR3: CASSTFSSGSYNEQFF
DNA: TGTGCCAGCAGCACCTTTTCTAGCGGCTCCTACAATGAGCAGTTCTTC

D: .
size: .
V: TRBV30
J: TRBJ1-2
CDR3: CAWTVPGIYGYTF
DNA: TGTGCCTGGACCGTCCCGGGTATCTATGGCTACACCTTC

D: .
size: .
V: TRBV11-2
J: TRBJ2-1
CDR3: CASSWDSNEQFF
DNA: TGTGCCAGCAGTTGGGACTCCAATGAGCAGTTCTTC

D: .
size: .
V: TRBV7-6
J: TRBJ2-3
CDR3: CASSLAPGNPDTQYF
DNA: TGTGCCAGCAGCTTAGCCCCAGGGAATCCAGATACGCAGTATTTT

D: TRBD2
size: few
V: TRBV4-2
J: TRBJ2-1
CDR3: CASSQDWAGVYNEQFF
DNA: TGTGCCAGCAGCCAAGATTGGGCGGGAGTCTACAATGAGCAGTTCTTC

D: .
size: few
V: TRBV30
J: TRBJ1-2
CDR3: CAFTGLANYGYTF
DNA: TGTGCCTTCACAGGGCTCGCTAACTATGGCTACACCTTC

D: .
size: .
V: TRBV10-3
J: TRBJ2-7
CDR3: CAISGPRGEQYF
DNA: TGTGCCATCTCCGGTCCCCGGGGCGAGCAGTACTTC

D: TRBD2
size: .
V: TRBV5-6
J: TRBJ2-1
CDR3: CASSLEPAGIYNEQFF
DNA: TGTGCCAGCAGCTTGGAACCAGCGGGAATTTACAATGAGCAGTTCTTC

D: TRBD2
size: .
V: TRBV30
J: TRBJ2-3
CDR3: CAWSELGLAGAKGTDTQYF
DNA: TGTGCCTGGAGCGAACTAGGACTAGCGGGAGCCAAGGGCACAGATACGCAGTATTTT

D: TRBD1
size: .
V: TRBV5-1
J: TRBJ2-3
CDR3: CASSFSGGASDTQYF
DNA: TGCGCCAGCAGCTTCTCAGGGGGCGCTTCAGATACGCAGTATTTT

D: .
size: few
V: TRBV2
J: TRBJ2-7
CDR3: CASSEAASYEQYF
DNA: TGTGCCAGCAGTGAAGCGGCATCCTACGAGCAGTACTTC

D: .
size: .
V: TRBV5-4
J: TRBJ1-2
CDR3: CASSSSGNYGYTF
DNA: TGTGCCAGCAGCTCCTCAGGGAACTATGGCTACACCTTC

D: .
size: few
V: TRBV6-6
J: TRBJ2-7
CDR3: CASSYSQDEQYF
DNA: TGTGCCAGCAGTTACTCGCAGGACGAGCAGTACTTC

D: .
size: .
V: TRBV4-2
J: TRBJ2-7
CDR3: CASSGTQGYEQYF
DNA: TGTGCCAGCAGCGGAACACAGGGCTACGAGCAGTACTTC

D: TRBD2
size: .
V: TRBV28
J: TRBJ2-7
CDR3: CASSFGGSKYEQYF
DNA: TGTGCCAGCAGTTTCGGCGGGAGTAAATACGAGCAGTACTTC

D: .
size: few
V: TRBV19
J: TRBJ2-1
CDR3: CASSTLNEQFF
DNA: TGTGCCAGTAGTACCCTTAATGAGCAGTTCTTC

D: .
size: .
V: TRBV5-1
J: TRBJ2-5
CDR3: CASSLGAGETQYF
DNA: TGCGCCAGCAGCTTGGGGGCGGGAGAGACCCAGTACTTC

D: .
size: .
V: TRBV5-4
J: TRBJ2-3
CDR3: CASSLDRTDTQYF
DNA: TGTGCCAGCAGCTTGGACAGGACAGATACGCAGTATTTT

D: TRBD2
size: few
V: TRBV4-3
J: TRBJ2-1
CDR3: CASSPRTPLAGGGNEQFF
DNA: TGCGCCAGCAGCCCTCGCACCCCCTTGGCGGGAGGTGGGAATGAGCAGTTCTTC

D: .
size: few
V: TRBV5-1
J: TRBJ2-7
CDR3: CASTLGGISYEQYF
DNA: TGCGCCAGCACCCTTGGGGGGATCTCCTACGAGCAGTACTTC

D: TRBD1
size: .
V: TRBV18
J: TRBJ1-1
CDR3: CASSTTGGNTEAFF
DNA: TGTGCCAGCTCAACCACAGGGGGTAACACTGAAGCTTTCTTT

D: TRBD1
size: .
V: TRBV6-5
J: TRBJ2-1
CDR3: CASSYPGQALDEQFF
DNA: TGTGCCAGCAGTTACCCGGGACAGGCGCTCGATGAGCAGTTCTTC

D: .
size: .
V: TRBV4-3
J: TRBJ2-5
CDR3: CASSQENYQETQYF
DNA: TGCGCCAGCAGCCAAGAAAACTACCAAGAGACCCAGTACTTC

D: TRBD1
size: .
V: TRBV28
J: TRBJ2-7
CDR3: CASSPTGVAYEQYF
DNA: TGTGCCAGCAGCCCAACAGGGGTTGCGTACGAGCAGTACTTC

D: .
size: .
V: TRBV13
J: TRBJ1-4
CDR3: CASSSRREDDEKLFF
DNA: TGTGCCAGCAGCTCTCGTAGGGAGGATGATGAAAAACTGTTTTTT

D: TRBD2
size: few
V: TRBV19
J: TRBJ2-1
CDR3: CASRTSGRVVEQFF
DNA: TGTGCCAGTAGGACTAGCGGGAGAGTGGTTGAGCAGTTCTTC

D: .
size: .
V: TRBV18
J: TRBJ1-1
CDR3: CASSPSPGRDTEAFF
DNA: TGTGCCAGCTCACCCTCCCCCGGCAGGGACACTGAAGCTTTCTTT

D: .
size: few
V: TRBV9
J: TRBJ2-3
CDR3: CASSVGAGTDTQYF
DNA: TGTGCCAGCAGCGTAGGTGCGGGGACAGATACGCAGTATTTT

D: TRBD1
size: .
V: TRBV18
J: TRBJ1-4
CDR3: CASSLPGDRHEKLFF
DNA: TGTGCCAGCTCCCTCCCGGGGGACAGGCATGAAAAACTGTTTTTT

D: .
size: .
V: TRBV15
J: TRBJ1-5
CDR3: CATTERTGYSNQPQHF
DNA: TGTGCCACCACGGAACGAACGGGTTATAGCAATCAGCCCCAGCATTTT

D: TRBD1
size: few
V: TRBV11-1
J: TRBJ1-3
CDR3: CASSSGQGNTIYF
DNA: TGTGCCAGCAGCTCGGGACAGGGAAACACCATATATTTT

D: TRBD2
size: .
V: TRBV18
J: TRBJ2-7
CDR3: CASSPNLAGGSYEQYF
DNA: TGTGCCAGCTCACCTAATCTAGCGGGGGGCTCCTACGAGCAGTACTTC

D: TRBD1
size: few
V: TRBV9
J: TRBJ2-2
CDR3: CASSPRQGGTGELFF
DNA: TGTGCCAGCAGCCCCCGACAGGGCGGAACCGGGGAGCTGTTTTTT

D: TRBD2
size: .
V: TRBV7-2
J: TRBJ2-1
CDR3: CASSFRTSSYNEQFF
DNA: TGTGCCAGCAGTTTCCGGACTAGCAGTTACAATGAGCAGTTCTTC

D: .
size: .
V: TRBV9
J: TRBJ1-2
CDR3: CASTPVGGNYGYTF
DNA: TGTGCCAGCACCCCAGTCGGGGGTAACTATGGCTACACCTTC

D: TRBD1
size: .
V: TRBV15
J: TRBJ1-5
CDR3: CATSTGTVNQPQHF
DNA: TGTGCCACCAGCACAGGGACAGTCAATCAGCCCCAGCATTTT

D: TRBD2
size: few
V: TRBV5-1
J: TRBJ2-3
CDR3: CASSRGLAGPTDTQYF
DNA: TGCGCCAGCAGCAGGGGACTAGCGGGCCCCACAGATACGCAGTATTTT

D: TRBD1
size: few
V: TRBV15
J: TRBJ2-7
CDR3: CATSFNRGPYEQYF
DNA: TGTGCCACCAGCTTCAACAGGGGGCCCTACGAGCAGTACTTC

D: TRBD1
size: few
V: TRBV28
J: TRBJ2-7
CDR3: CASSSGQGQGGQYF
DNA: TGTGCCAGCAGCTCGGGACAGGGCCAAGGTGGGCAGTACTTC

D: .
size: .
V: TRBV7-9
J: TRBJ1-2
CDR3: CASSLDSSWVYGYTF
DNA: TGTGCCAGCAGCCTAGACAGTTCGTGGGTCTATGGCTACACCTTC

D: .
size: .
V: TRBV15
J: TRBJ2-5
CDR3: CATSRDKDRSVQETQYF
DNA: TGTGCCACCAGCAGAGATAAAGACAGGAGTGTACAAGAGACCCAGTACTTC

D: .
size: few
V: TRBV30
J: TRBJ1-2
CDR3: CAWSAGIGYTF
DNA: TGTGCCTGGAGTGCGGGAATTGGCTACACCTTC

D: .
size: few
V: TRBV18
J: TRBJ2-7
CDR3: CASSPPSTVTYEQYF
DNA: TGTGCCAGCTCACCACCTAGTACGGTAACCTACGAGCAGTACTTC

D: .
size: few
V: TRBV7-3
J: TRBJ2-7
CDR3: CASSPYQGSYEQYF
DNA: TGTGCCAGCAGCCCCTATCAGGGCTCCTACGAGCAGTACTTC

D: .
size: few
V: TRBV28
J: TRBJ2-1
CDR3: CASSFTSLAYNEQFF
DNA: TGTGCCAGCAGTTTTACTAGTCTGGCCTACAATGAGCAGTTCTTC